A single sample is the source of the 11 T cell receptor beta chains below, sequenced in a study of blood T cell repertoires in COVID-19. Sequencing was performed with immunoSEQ multiplex PCR; in TCRdb, only in-frame clones are kept and a portion is missing. The sample has about 220,000 clones, over 75% seen once. The specimen was PBMCs or T cells enriched from blood (not recorded which). The receptors stem from a woman aged 60 to 75 who had recovered from COVID-19.

The chain carries TRBV14 and TRBJ2-2, with D perhaps matching TRBD1 (5 bases). Trimming removed 1 base from V and 6 bases from J, with 6 bases in between. This CDR3 comprises 13 residues. CDR1 and CDR2 from the germline V gene are SGHDN and FVKESK. For the CDR3, the DNA is TGTGCCAGCAGCCAAGTAGGGGCCGGGGAGCTGTTTTTT. Encoded protein: CASSQVGAGELFF.

The CDR3 loop is CASSEVRFSGNTIYF. The CDR3 DNA is TGTGCCAGCAGTGAAGTTCGTTTCTCTGGAAACACCATATATTTT. This chain connects TRBV2 to TRBJ1-3; D not resolved. V gave up 1 base and J gave up 0 bases, with 7 bases separating them. This CDR3 is 15 amino acids long. CDR1 and CDR2 from the germline V gene are SNHLY and FYNNEI.

This chain uses TRBV7-6 with TRBJ2-7; 13 bases fit TRBD2. This CDR3 is built from 16 residues. The germline V gene encodes CDR1 SGHVS and CDR2 FNYEAQ. J gave up 3 bases and V 5 bases, and 7 bases lay outside the gene matches. The CDR3 is CASSTRTSGRDYEQYF. DNA of the CDR3: TGTGCCAGCAGCACTCGGACTAGCGGGAGAGACTACGAGCAGTACTTC.

This rearrangement joins TRBV6-5 to TRBJ1-1; tentative D call: TRBD1 (5 bases). The CDR3 spans 13 residues. Germline CDR1 reads MNHEY; CDR2 reads SVGAGI. V was pared by 10 bases and J by 3 bases, with 15 bases between. CDR3: CANSRGYDTEAFF. CDR3 coding DNA: TGTGCCAATTCTCGGGGGTATGACACTGAAGCTTTCTTT.

The chain combines TRBV7-2 with TRBJ2-5, with D unclear. Trimming removed 2 bases from V and 0 bases from J, with 7 bases in between. The CDR3 loop spans 14 amino acids. In germline, CDR1 is SGHTA, CDR2 FQGNSA. The CDR3 spells CASSLFPDQETQYF. CDR3 in DNA: TGTGCCAGCAGCTTATTCCCCGACCAAGAGACCCAGTACTTC.

The V call is TRBV19, the J call TRBJ1-6, with 11 bases matching TRBD1. The CDR3 runs to 13 residues. V trimming: 8 bases; J trimming: 8 bases; junction bases outside the gene matches: 2. In germline, CDR1 is LNHDA, CDR2 SQIVND (reference sequence). The CDR3 reads CASRTGGDSPLHF. CDR3 DNA sequence: TGTGCCAGTCGGACAGGGGGCGATTCACCCCTCCACTTT.

The chain is built from TRBV9 and TRBJ2-2; 8 bases agree with TRBD2. V was clipped by 7 bases and J by 4 bases; unmatched bases: 3. Germline V gene sequence: CDR1 SGDLS, CDR2 YYNGEE. The length of the CDR3 is 13 residues. The CDR3 here is CASEAGATGELFF. The CDR3 DNA sequence: TGTGCCAGCGAAGCGGGGGCCACCGGGGAGCTGTTTTTT.

The chain combines TRBV12-3 or TRBV12-4 with TRBJ1-1; D is uncertain. V dropped 3 bases and J dropped 1 base, with 6 bases sitting between them. The CDR3 has 13 residues. DNA for the CDR3: TGTGCCAGCAGTTTGGGAGCGAACACTGAAGCTTTCTTT. Protein product: CASSLGANTEAFF.

V and J are TRBV11-3 and TRBJ2-1, with D possibly matching TRBD1 (5 bases). CDR1 is SGHNT and CDR2 is YENEEA in the germline V gene. V shed 5 bases and J shed 1 base, with 9 bases lying between them. The CDR3 sequence is 14 residues long. In DNA, the CDR3 is TGTGCCAGCAGCACCCAGGGTTCCTACAATGAGCAGTTCTTC. Translating gives CASSTQGSYNEQFF. Drawing the rest from reference TRBV11-3 and TRBJ2-1, the complete variable domain is EAGVVQSPRYKIIEKKQPVAFWCNPISGHNTLYWYLQNLGQGPELLIRYENEEAVDDSQLPKDRFSAERLKGVDSTLKIQPAELGDSAVYLCASSTQGSYNEQFFGPGTRLTVL.

The gene calls are TRBV20-1 and TRBJ1-3, with D unresolved. The CDR3 is 15 amino acids. Germline CDR1 is DFQATT and CDR2 is SNEGSKA (reference sequence). Trimming pared 3 bases from V and 0 bases from J, leaving 12 bases between. CDR3 in DNA: TGCAGTGCTAGTCCCGGGTCCTCCTCTGGAAACACCATATATTTT. It encodes CSASPGSSSGNTIYF.

This clone showed up just once. This sequence joins TRBV29-1 and TRBJ2-1; 9 nucleotides line up with TRBD1. The CDR3 is made up of 14 amino acids. Trimming at V came to 7 bases and at J to 7 bases, leaving 11 bases not matched to a gene. CDR1 and CDR2 (germline): SQVTM, ANQGSEA. The DNA for the CDR3 is TGCAGCGCCAGAGCCGGGACAGGGATAAATGAGCAGTTCTTC. It is translated as CSARAGTGINEQFF.